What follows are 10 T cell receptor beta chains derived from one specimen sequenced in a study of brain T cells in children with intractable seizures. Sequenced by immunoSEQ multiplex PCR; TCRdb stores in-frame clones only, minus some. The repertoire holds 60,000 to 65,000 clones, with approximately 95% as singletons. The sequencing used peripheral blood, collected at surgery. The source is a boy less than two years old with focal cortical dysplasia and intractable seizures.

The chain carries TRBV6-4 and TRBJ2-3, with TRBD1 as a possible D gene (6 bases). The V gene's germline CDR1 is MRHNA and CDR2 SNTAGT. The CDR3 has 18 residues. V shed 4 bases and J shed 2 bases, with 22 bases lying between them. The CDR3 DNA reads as TGTGCCAGCAGTGTGGGGCCCAAACAGGGAGAGATCACAGATACGCAGTATTTT. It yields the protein CASSVGPKQGEITDTQYF.

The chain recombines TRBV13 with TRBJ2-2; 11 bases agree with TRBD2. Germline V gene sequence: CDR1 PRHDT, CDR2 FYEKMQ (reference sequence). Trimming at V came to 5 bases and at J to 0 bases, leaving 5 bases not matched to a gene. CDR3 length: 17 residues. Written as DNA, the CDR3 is TGTGCCAGCAGCACATGGGGACTAGCGGCGAACACCGGGGAGCTGTTTTTT. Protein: CASSTWGLAANTGELFF.

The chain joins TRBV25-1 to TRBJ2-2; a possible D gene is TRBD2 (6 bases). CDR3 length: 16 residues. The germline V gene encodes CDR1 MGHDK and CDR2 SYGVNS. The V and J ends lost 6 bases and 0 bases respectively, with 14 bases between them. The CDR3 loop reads CASSDPGGPNTGELFF. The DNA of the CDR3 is TGTGCCAGCAGCGACCCCGGGGGTCCGAACACCGGGGAGCTGTTTTTT.

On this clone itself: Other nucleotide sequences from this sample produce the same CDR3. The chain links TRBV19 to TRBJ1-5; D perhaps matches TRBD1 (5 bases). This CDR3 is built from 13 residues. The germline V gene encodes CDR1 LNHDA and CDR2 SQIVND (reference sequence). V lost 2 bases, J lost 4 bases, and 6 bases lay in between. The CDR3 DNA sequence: TGTGCCAGTAGTATAAGGGGTAATCAGCCCCAGCATTTT. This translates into CASSIRGNQPQHF.

CDR3 DNA: TGTGCCATCAGTCCCAGCGGGGGGGTTTACGAGCAGTACTTC. Amino acid sequence: CAISPSGGVYEQYF. The chain links TRBV10-3 to TRBJ2-7, with 10 nucleotides matching TRBD2. Germline trimming cut 5 bases from V and 4 bases from J; bases unmatched to any gene: 5. Germline CDR1 ENHRY, CDR2 SYGVKD. This CDR3 is built from 14 residues.

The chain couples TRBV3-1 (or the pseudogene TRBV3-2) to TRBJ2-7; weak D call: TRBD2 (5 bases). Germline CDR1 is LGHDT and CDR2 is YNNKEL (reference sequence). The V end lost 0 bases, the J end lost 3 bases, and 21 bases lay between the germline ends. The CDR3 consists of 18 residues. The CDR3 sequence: CASSQETISPAGGYEQYF. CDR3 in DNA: TGTGCCAGCAGCCAAGAAACGATTTCCCCCGCGGGCGGCTACGAGCAGTACTTC.

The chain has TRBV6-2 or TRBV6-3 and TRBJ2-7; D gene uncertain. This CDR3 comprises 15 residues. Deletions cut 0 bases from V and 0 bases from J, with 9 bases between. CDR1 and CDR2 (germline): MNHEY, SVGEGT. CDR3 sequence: CASSYSPGLSYEQYF. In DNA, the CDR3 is TGTGCCAGCAGTTACTCCCCTGGGCTCTCCTACGAGCAGTACTTC.

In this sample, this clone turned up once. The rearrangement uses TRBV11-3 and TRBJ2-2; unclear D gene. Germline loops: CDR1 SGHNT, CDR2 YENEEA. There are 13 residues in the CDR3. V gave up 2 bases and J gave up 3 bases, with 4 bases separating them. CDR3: CASSLYHTGELFF. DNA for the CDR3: TGTGCCAGCAGCTTATATCACACCGGGGAGCTGTTTTTT.

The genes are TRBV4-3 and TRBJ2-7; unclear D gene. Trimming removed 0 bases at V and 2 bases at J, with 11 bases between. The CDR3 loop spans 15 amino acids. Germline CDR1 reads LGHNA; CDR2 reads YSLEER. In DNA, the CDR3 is TGCGCCAGCAGCCAAGAAATTTATAGAACCTACGAGCAGTACTTC. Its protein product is CASSQEIYRTYEQYF.

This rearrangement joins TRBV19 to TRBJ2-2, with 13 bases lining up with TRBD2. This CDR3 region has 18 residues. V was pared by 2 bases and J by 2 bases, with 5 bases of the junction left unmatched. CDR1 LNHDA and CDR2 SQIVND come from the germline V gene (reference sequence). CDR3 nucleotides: TGTGCCAGTAGTATAAAACTAGCGGGGGGGCTAAACACCGGGGAGCTGTTTTTT. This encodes CASSIKLAGGLNTGELFF.